The clone carrying this T cell receptor (beta chain) was detected many times. Its specificity is unknown. The data stem from a study of T-cell reconstitution after alpha-beta-depleted transplantation in children. Library preparation (for TCRbeta) was performed with unique molecular identifiers. TCRdb re-derived calls from the PCR reads in MiXCR, one entry per CDR3 protein. In the table there are about 830,000 distinct CDR3 sequences, approximately 15% of which are singletons. This CDR3 comprises 9 residues. CDR1 is SQVTM and CDR2 is ANQGSEA in the germline V gene. Trimming stripped 6 bases from V and 7 bases from J, with 6 bases between. Study-wide points: When one year had passed after transplant, most T-cell counts and diversity came from newly produced T cells. Surviving recipient T cells and intrathymic progenitors accounted for some patients' high TCRbeta diversity at day 60. Approximately two months post-transplant, alpha-beta T cells reportedly originated from several hundred expanded graft clones.

The TCR originated in a male patient under 18 who had a stem cell transplant for acute lymphoblastic leukemia, so the T cells may come from the graft donor. Sample: PBMCs, mostly from graft donor cells, taken 360 days after TCRalphabeta/CD19-depleted stem cell transplant. The chain uses TRBV29-1 and TRBJ2-5; tentative D call: TRBD2 (5 bases). CDR3 sequence (DNA): TGCAGCGTCGAGGGGACCCAGTACTTC. This sequence encodes CSVEGTQYF. The whole variable domain, filled in from reference TRBV29-1 and TRBJ2-5, reads SAVISQKPSRDICQRGTSLTIQCQVDSQVTMMFWYRQQPGQSLTLIATANQGSEATYESGFVIDKFPISRPNLTFSTLTVSNMSPEDSSIYLCSVEGTQYFGPGTRLLVL.